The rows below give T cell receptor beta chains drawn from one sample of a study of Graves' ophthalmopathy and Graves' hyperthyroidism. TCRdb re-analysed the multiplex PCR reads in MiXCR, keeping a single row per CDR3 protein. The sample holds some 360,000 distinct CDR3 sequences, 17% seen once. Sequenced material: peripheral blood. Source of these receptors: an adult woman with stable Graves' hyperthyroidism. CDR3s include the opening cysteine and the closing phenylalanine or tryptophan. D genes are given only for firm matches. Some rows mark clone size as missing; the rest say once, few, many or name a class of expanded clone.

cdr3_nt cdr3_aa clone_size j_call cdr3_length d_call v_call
TGTGCCAGCAGCCTACCCCACATAAATGGCTACACCTTC CASSLPHINGYTF NA TRBJ1-2 13 NA TRBV5-3
TGTGCCAGCAGCTTAGTATCGGCCAGATGGGGCTACACCTTC CASSLVSARWGYTF many TRBJ1-2 14 NA TRBV7-9
TGTGCCAGCGAGTTAAAAGGGTCTCTCACTGCCTCCTACGAGCAGTACTTC CASELKGSLTASYEQYF many TRBJ2-7 17 NA TRBV6-5
TGTGCCAGCAGCTTAGCGGGGGCCATTGAGACCCAGTACTTC CASSLAGAIETQYF few TRBJ2-5 14 TRBD2 TRBV27
TGTGCCAGCAGTTTTGATACCACCGGGGAGCTGTTTTTT CASSFDTTGELFF many TRBJ2-2 13 NA TRBV12-3/TRBV12-4
TGTGCCAGCAGCTTATCAGGGGATAGGCTCGAGCAGTACTTC CASSLSGDRLEQYF many TRBJ2-7 14 NA TRBV13
TGTGCCATCAGTGAGCCCAGGAAGGGACATGAAGCTTTCTTT CAISEPRKGHEAFF many TRBJ1-1 14 NA TRBV10-3
TGCAGCGTTGAAAGGAAGAAGGGACGGAAAGAGACCCAGTACTTC CSVERKKGRKETQYF many TRBJ2-5 15 NA TRBV29-1
TGTGCCAGCAGCTTCACCAGGGGGACAGGGCCCTATGGCTACACCTTC CASSFTRGTGPYGYTF many TRBJ1-2 16 TRBD1 TRBV7-6
TGCGCCAGCAGCCAAGACGCGTACAGGGCTGGGGCCAACGTCCTGACTTTC CASSQDAYRAGANVLTF few TRBJ2-6 17 NA TRBV4-3
TGTGCCAGCCAAGACCAGGAGAACACTGAAGCTTTCTTT CASQDQENTEAFF NA TRBJ1-1 13 NA TRBV6-2/TRBV6-3
TGTGCCAGCAGTCTTCCGACTAGCGGGGTACAAGAGACCCAGTACTTC CASSLPTSGVQETQYF NA TRBJ2-5 16 TRBD2 TRBV28
TGTGCCAGCAGTTTGAGTGGGGAAGGAGCCAAAAACATTCAGTACTTC CASSLSGEGAKNIQYF many TRBJ2-4 16 NA TRBV28
TGTGCCAGCAGTGAACCAAGGGGGTTTATGAACACTGAAGCTTTCTTT CASSEPRGFMNTEAFF many TRBJ1-1 16 NA TRBV6-1
TGCGCCAGCAGCTTTGCAGGGGAGTTCGGCTACACCTTC CASSFAGEFGYTF many TRBJ1-2 13 NA TRBV5-1
TGTGCCAGCAGCGTACAGGGGGCGCCCAGTCGAGAGACCCAGTACTTC CASSVQGAPSRETQYF many TRBJ2-5 16 TRBD1 TRBV9
TGTGCCAGCACGGACAGGGGTAACTATGGCTACACCTTC CASTDRGNYGYTF many TRBJ1-2 13 TRBD1 TRBV7-8
TGTGCCAGCAGCCCCCAGGGGGTAGGCTACGAGCAGTACTTC CASSPQGVGYEQYF many TRBJ2-7 14 TRBD1 TRBV7-2
TGCGCCAGCAGCTTGGGGACAGCGGGAGTACACTACGAGCAGTACTTC CASSLGTAGVHYEQYF many TRBJ2-7 16 TRBD2 TRBV5-1
TGCGCCAGCAGCCAAGTATCTTCGTCTGGAAACACCATATATTTT CASSQVSSSGNTIYF many TRBJ1-3 15 NA TRBV4-3
TGTGCCAGCAGTACTAACAGGGGGGGAGAGACCCAGTACTTC CASSTNRGGETQYF NA TRBJ2-5 14 NA TRBV6-5
TGTGCCAGCAGTCCAGCGGGCCTCCTCTCCTACGAGCAGTACTTC CASSPAGLLSYEQYF many TRBJ2-7 15 NA TRBV27
TGTGCCAGCAGTGAACCCCCGGTGGGGGCCAACGTCCTGACTTTC CASSEPPVGANVLTF many TRBJ2-6 15 NA TRBV6-1
TGTGCCAGCAGTTTATCAGGGTACGGCAATCAGCCCCAGCATTTT CASSLSGYGNQPQHF many TRBJ1-5 15 NA TRBV27
TGTGCCAGCAGTCGAACGTCAAATCGCTACTATGGCTACACCTTC CASSRTSNRYYGYTF NA TRBJ1-2 15 NA TRBV6-1
TGTGCCAGCAGCCCCCACCCCCTCGGTGAGCAGTACTTC CASSPHPLGEQYF many TRBJ2-7 13 NA TRBV9
TGTGCCAGCAGGGGGGGGTACACTGATGCTTTCTTT CASRGGYTDAFF few TRBJ1-1 12 NA TRBV12-3/TRBV12-4
TGCAGTGCTAGAGATCTGTGGGGCGAGCAGTACTTC CSARDLWGEQYF many TRBJ2-7 12 NA TRBV20-1
TGTGCCACCTCATCACTGGACAGTCCCTACAATCAGCCCCAGCATTTT CATSSLDSPYNQPQHF many TRBJ1-5 16 NA TRBV24-1
TGTGCCAGCAGTTCGCGGGACGGAAGAGTGTACGAGCAGTACTTC CASSSRDGRVYEQYF many TRBJ2-7 15 NA TRBV6-5
TGTGCCAGCAGGCGGGAACAGGGTGGTTTCGGAACTGAAGCTTTCTTT CASRREQGGFGTEAFF many TRBJ1-1 16 NA TRBV28
TGTGCCAGCTCACCACCGTGGGGGTACGAGCAGTACTTC CASSPPWGYEQYF few TRBJ2-7 13 NA TRBV18
TGCAGCGTTAGGCCCTTTCGACAGGGAGGGTACGAGCAGTACTTC CSVRPFRQGGYEQYF many TRBJ2-7 15 NA TRBV29-1
TGCAGCGTTCAGGGCGGGTTAAGGGACGAGCAGTACTTC CSVQGGLRDEQYF many TRBJ2-7 13 NA TRBV29-1
TGTGCCAGCAGTGACCCCTGGACAGGGCGGAACACTGAAGCTTTCTTT CASSDPWTGRNTEAFF NA TRBJ1-1 16 TRBD1 TRBV6-1
TGTGCCAGCAGTGAATCCCGAACTGAAGCTTTCTTT CASSESRTEAFF NA TRBJ1-1 12 NA TRBV6-1
TGTGCCACCAGTGATGGAAAGGGACCGGAAAGTAGAGAGGGCGAGCAGTACTTC CATSDGKGPESREGEQYF many TRBJ2-7 18 NA TRBV24-1
TGCGCCAGCAGCTACGAGGACAGGGCTCCCCACGAGCAGTACTTC CASSYEDRAPHEQYF many TRBJ2-7 15 TRBD1 TRBV4-1
TGTGCCAGCATGGGACAGGGAAACTTTAGCTCCTACGAGCAGTACTTC CASMGQGNFSSYEQYF many TRBJ2-7 16 TRBD1 TRBV25-1
TGTGCCAGCAGCTTATACCTAGCGGGAGGGCAAGAGACCCAGTACTTC CASSLYLAGGQETQYF NA TRBJ2-5 16 TRBD2 TRBV7-2
TGTGCCAGCAGTGACTGGCACCGGGACAGGGGCAACGAGCAGTACTTC CASSDWHRDRGNEQYF many TRBJ2-7 16 TRBD1 TRBV6-4
TGTGCCAGCAGTTACCCCGGTGGTCCAAGGCAGTTCTTC CASSYPGGPRQFF NA TRBJ2-1 13 NA TRBV6-5
TGTGCCAGCAGCCGGACAGGGGGTCAAGAGACCCAGTACTTC CASSRTGGQETQYF many TRBJ2-5 14 TRBD1 TRBV7-9
TGTGCCAGCAGCGCCGTCCGGGAGCTGTCCACTGAAGCTTTCTTT CASSAVRELSTEAFF NA TRBJ1-1 15 NA TRBV12-3/TRBV12-4
TGCGCCAGCAGCTTGGCAGCTAGCGGGAGGCACGGCGACGAGCAGTACTTC CASSLAASGRHGDEQYF many TRBJ2-7 17 TRBD2 TRBV5-1
TGTGCTAGTGGTTTGGTACTTGGTAGTGCCCCGAACACTGAAGCTTTCTTT CASGLVLGSAPNTEAFF NA TRBJ1-1 17 NA TRBV12-5
TGTGCCAGCAGTCTTGGCAGGGCCTATGGCTACACCTTC CASSLGRAYGYTF many TRBJ1-2 13 NA TRBV28
TGTGCCACCAGTTTCGACGGTGAAGCTTTCTTT CATSFDGEAFF many TRBJ1-1 11 NA TRBV24-1
TGTGCTAGTGCCAACAGCGGGAGGGTCTACGAGCAGTACTTC CASANSGRVYEQYF NA TRBJ2-7 14 TRBD2 TRBV12-5
TGTGCCATCGAAAGGACTCGCAATCAGCCCCAGCATTTT CAIERTRNQPQHF few TRBJ1-5 13 NA TRBV5-6
TGTGCCAGCAGTTTATCCAGGGCTTCACCCCTCCACTTT CASSLSRASPLHF many TRBJ1-6 13 NA TRBV27
TGTGCCAGCAGTTTCCTGACAGGGGATTTTCGGTATGGCTACACCTTC CASSFLTGDFRYGYTF many TRBJ1-2 16 TRBD1 TRBV28
TGTGCCAGCAGCTTTCGTGGCTCCACCCAGGGGGTGGCCACCGGGGAGCTGTTTTTT CASSFRGSTQGVATGELFF few TRBJ2-2 19 TRBD1 TRBV11-2
TGTGCCAGCAGTCCCCGACTAGCGGGAGTGAAAGAGACCCAGTACTTC CASSPRLAGVKETQYF NA TRBJ2-5 16 TRBD2 TRBV28
TGTGCCAGCTGTTCCACTAACGGGAGAGGGACTGAAGCTTTCTTT CASCSTNGRGTEAFF many TRBJ1-1 15 NA TRBV6-2/TRBV6-3